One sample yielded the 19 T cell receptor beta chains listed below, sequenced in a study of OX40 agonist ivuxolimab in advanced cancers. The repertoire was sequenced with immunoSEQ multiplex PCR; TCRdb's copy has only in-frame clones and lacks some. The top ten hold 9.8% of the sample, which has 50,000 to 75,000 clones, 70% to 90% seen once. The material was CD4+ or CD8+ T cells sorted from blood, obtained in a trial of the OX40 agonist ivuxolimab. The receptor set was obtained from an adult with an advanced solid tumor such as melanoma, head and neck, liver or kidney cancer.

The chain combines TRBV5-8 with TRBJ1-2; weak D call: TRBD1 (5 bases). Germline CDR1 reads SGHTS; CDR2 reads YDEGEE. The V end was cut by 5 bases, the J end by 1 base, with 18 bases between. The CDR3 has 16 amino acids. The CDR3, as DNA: TGTGCCAGCAGTCGCCGGCTGGGGGGATATAACTATGGCTACACCTTC. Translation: CASSRRLGGYNYGYTF. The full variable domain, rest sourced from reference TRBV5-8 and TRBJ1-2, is EAGVTQSPTHLIKTRGQQATLRCSPISGHTSVYWYQQALGLGLQFLLWYDEGEERNRGNFPPRFSGRQFPNYSSELNVNALELEDSALYLCASSRRLGGYNYGYTFGSGTRLTVV.

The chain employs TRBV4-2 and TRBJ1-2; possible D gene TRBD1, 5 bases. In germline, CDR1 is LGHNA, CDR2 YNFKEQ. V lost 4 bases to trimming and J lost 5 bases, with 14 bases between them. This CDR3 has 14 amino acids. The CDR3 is CASSREGSGYGYTF. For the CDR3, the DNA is TGTGCCAGCAGCCGGGAGGGCTCAGGGTATGGCTACACCTTC.

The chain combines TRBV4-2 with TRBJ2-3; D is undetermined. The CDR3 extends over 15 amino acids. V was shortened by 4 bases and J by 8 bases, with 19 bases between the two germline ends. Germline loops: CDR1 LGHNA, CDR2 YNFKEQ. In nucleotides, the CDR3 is TGTGCCAGCAGCCCCCAGACCGCTTCCCCAGGTACGCAGTATTTT. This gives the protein CASSPQTASPGTQYF.

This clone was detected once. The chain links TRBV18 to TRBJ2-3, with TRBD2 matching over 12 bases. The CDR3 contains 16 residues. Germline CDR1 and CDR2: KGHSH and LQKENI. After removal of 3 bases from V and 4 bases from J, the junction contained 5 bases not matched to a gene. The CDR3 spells CASSPLAGGPADTQYF. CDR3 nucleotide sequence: TGTGCCAGCTCACCTCTAGCGGGAGGGCCGGCAGATACGCAGTATTTT.

CDR3 DNA sequence: TGTGCCAGCAGCGTGGTAGGTTCGGCAGATACGCAGTATTTT. Translated, it gives CASSVVGSADTQYF. The V and J genes are TRBV9 and TRBJ2-3; D gene uncertain. The CDR3 is made up of 14 amino acids. Germline values: CDR1 SGDLS, CDR2 YYNGEE. Trimming took off 2 bases at V and 4 bases at J, with 11 bases between the two ends. The variable domain in full, completed from reference TRBV9 and TRBJ2-3, reads DSGVTQTPKHLITATGQRVTLRCSPRSGDLSVYWYQQSLDQGLQFLIQYYNGEERAKGNILERFSAQQFPDLHSELNLSSLELGDSALYFCASSVVGSADTQYFGPGTRLTVL.

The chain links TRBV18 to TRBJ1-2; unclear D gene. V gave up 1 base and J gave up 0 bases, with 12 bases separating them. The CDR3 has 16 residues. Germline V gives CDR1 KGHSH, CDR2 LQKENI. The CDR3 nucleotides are TGTGCCAGCTCACCACTCGTCCGCTTAGCTAACTATGGCTACACCTTC. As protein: CASSPLVRLANYGYTF. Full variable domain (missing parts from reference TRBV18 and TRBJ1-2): NAGVMQNPRHLVRRRGQEARLRCSPMKGHSHVYWYRQLPEEGLKFMVYLQKENIIDESGMPKERFSAEFPKEGPSILRIQQVVRGDSAAYFCASSPLVRLANYGYTFGSGTRLTVV.

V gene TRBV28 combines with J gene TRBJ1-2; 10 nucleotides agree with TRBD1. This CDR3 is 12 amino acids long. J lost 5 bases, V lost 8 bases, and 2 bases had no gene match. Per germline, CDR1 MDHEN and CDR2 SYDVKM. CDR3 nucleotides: TGTGCCAGCCGACAGGGGGCGTATGGCTACACCTTC. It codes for CASRQGAYGYTF.

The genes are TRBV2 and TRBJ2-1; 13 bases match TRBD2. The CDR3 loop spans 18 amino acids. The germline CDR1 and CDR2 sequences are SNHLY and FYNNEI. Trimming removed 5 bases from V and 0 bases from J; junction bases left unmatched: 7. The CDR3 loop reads CASSRTSGGRSSYNEQFF. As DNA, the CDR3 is TGTGCCAGCAGTCGGACTAGCGGGGGCCGAAGCTCCTACAATGAGCAGTTCTTC.

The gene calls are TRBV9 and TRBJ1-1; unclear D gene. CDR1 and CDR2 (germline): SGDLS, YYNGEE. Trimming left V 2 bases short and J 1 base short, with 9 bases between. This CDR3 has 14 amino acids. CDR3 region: CASSVNIGNTEAFF. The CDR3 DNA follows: TGTGCCAGCAGCGTTAACATAGGGAACACTGAAGCTTTCTTT.

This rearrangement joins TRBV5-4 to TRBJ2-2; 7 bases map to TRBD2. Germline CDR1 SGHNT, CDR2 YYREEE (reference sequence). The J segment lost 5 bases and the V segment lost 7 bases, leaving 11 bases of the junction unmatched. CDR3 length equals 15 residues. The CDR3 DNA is TGTGCCAGCCACGGCAGGGCCGGGGGGACCGGGGAGCTGTTTTTT. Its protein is CASHGRAGGTGELFF.

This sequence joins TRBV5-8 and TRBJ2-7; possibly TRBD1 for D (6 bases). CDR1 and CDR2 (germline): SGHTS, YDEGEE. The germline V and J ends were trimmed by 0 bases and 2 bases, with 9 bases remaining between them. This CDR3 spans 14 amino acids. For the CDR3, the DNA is TGTGCCAGCAGCTTGGGACAGGCCCCCTACGAGCAGTACTTC. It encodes CASSLGQAPYEQYF.

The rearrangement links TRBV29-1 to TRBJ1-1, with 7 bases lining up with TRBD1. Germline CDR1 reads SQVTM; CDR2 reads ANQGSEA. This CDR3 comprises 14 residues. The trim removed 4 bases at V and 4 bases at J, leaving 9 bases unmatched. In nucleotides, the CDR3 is TGCAGCGTTGGGGCTCCGGGACAGACCACTGAAGCTTTCTTT. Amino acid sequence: CSVGAPGQTTEAFF. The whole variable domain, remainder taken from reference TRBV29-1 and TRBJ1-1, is SAVISQKPSRDICQRGTSLTIQCQVDSQVTMMFWYRQQPGQSLTLIATANQGSEATYESGFVIDKFPISRPNLTFSTLTVSNMSPEDSSIYLCSVGAPGQTTEAFFGQGTRLTVV.

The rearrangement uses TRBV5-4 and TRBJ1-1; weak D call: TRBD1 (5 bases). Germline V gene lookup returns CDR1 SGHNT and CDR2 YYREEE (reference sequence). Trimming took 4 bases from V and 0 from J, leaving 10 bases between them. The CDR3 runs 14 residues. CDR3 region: CASSARQMNTEAFF. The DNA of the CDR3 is TGTGCCAGCAGCGCTAGACAGATGAACACTGAAGCTTTCTTT.

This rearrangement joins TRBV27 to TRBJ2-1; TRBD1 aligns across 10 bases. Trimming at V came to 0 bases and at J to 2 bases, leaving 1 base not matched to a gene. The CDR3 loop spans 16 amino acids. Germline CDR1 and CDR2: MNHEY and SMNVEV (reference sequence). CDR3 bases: TGTGCCAGCAGTTTATCCGGACAGGGGGCCTACAATGAGCAGTTCTTC. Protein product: CASSLSGQGAYNEQFF.

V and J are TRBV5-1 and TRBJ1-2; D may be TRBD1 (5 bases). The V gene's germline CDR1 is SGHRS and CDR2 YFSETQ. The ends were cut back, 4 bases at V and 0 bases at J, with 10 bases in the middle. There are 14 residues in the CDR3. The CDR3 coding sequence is TGCGCCAGCAGCGACAGCAACTCTAACTATGGCTACACCTTC. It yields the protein CASSDSNSNYGYTF.

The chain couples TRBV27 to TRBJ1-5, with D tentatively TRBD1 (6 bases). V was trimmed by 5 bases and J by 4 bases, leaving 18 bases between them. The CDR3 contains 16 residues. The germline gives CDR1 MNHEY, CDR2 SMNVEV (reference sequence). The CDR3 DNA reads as TGTGCCAGCAGTCCTACAGCCGGGACACCTAATCAGCCCCAGCATTTT. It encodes CASSPTAGTPNQPQHF.

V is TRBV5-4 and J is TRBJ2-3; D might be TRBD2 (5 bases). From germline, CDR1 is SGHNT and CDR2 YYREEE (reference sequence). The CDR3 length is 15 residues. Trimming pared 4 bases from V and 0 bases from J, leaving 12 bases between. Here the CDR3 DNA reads TGTGCCAGCAGCCCCCCTGGAGGCAGCACAGATACGCAGTATTTT. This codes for CASSPPGGSTDTQYF.

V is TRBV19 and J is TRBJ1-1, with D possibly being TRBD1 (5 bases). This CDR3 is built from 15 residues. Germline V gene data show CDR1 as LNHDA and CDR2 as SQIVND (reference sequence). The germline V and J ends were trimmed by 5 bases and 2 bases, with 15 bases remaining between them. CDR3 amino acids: CASSRGSGLNTEAFF. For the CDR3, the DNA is TGTGCCAGTAGTCGAGGTTCGGGACTAAACACTGAAGCTTTCTTT.

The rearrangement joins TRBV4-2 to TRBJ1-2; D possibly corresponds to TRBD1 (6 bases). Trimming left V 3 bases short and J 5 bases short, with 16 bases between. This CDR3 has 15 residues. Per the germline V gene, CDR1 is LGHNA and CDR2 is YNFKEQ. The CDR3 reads CASSQAGTLAYGYTF. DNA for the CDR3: TGTGCCAGCAGCCAGGCTGGGACACTTGCATATGGCTACACCTTC.